This T cell receptor (beta chain) stems from a study of blood T cell repertoires in COVID-19. On the study more broadly: The cDNA or gDNA used as material had been derived from T cells, B-cell-depleted T cells, or PBMCs.

In the study's own analysis: Amplified reference gene primers provided the basis for estimating nucleated cell counts. Generated by immunoSEQ multiplex PCR, the TCRdb table keeps only in-frame clones and is missing some. The DNA was the basis for D and trimming; V, J and clone size are from that table. This repertoire shows 60,000 to 75,000 clones, around 87% found once; its top ten account for more than 4.5%. V dropped 4 bases and J dropped 3; count of bases not matched to a gene: 6. Per the germline V gene, CDR1 is MNHEY and CDR2 is SVGEGT. The CDR3 runs to 15 residues. V usage is TRBV6-2 or TRBV6-3 and J usage is TRBJ1-5, with 7 positions matching TRBD1. The sample consisted of peripheral blood. The source of this sequence is a man between 50 and 59 years old with active COVID-19. This CDR3 reads CASSSDRENNQPQHF. The CDR3 DNA follows: TGTGCCAGCAGTTCAGACAGGGAAAACAATCAGCCCCAGCATTTT.